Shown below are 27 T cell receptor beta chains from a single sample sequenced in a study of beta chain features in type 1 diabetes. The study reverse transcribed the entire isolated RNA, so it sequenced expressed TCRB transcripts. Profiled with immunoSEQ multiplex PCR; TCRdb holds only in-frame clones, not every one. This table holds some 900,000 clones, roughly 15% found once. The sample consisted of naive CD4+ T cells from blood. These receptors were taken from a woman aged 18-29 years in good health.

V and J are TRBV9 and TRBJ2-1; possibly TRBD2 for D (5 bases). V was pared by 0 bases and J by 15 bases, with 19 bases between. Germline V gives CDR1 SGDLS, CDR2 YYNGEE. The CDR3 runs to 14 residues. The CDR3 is CASSVGLTNGIRFF. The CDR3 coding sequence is TGTGCCAGCAGCGTAGGACTAACCAACGGGATTCGGTTCTTC.

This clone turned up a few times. The CDR3 DNA sequence: TGTGCCAGCAGCTTGGGCGGGCTCAAGGATACGCAGTATTTT. This codes for CASSLGGLKDTQYF. The chain combines TRBV2 with TRBJ2-3, with a weak D call TRBD2 (5 bases). The germline V gene encodes CDR1 SNHLY and CDR2 FYNNEI. The germline V and J ends were trimmed by 6 bases and 6 bases, with 16 bases remaining between them. There are 14 residues in the CDR3. Filled out from reference TRBV2 and TRBJ2-3, the complete variable domain reads EPEVTQTPSHQVTQMGQEVILRCVPISNHLYFYWYRQILGQKVEFLVSFYNNEISEKSEIFDDQFSVERPDGSNFTLKIRSTKLEDSAMYFCASSLGGLKDTQYFGPGTRLTVL.

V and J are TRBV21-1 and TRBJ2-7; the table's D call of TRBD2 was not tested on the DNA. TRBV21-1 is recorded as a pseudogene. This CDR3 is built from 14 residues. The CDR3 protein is CARGRGWSSYEQYF. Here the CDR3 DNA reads TGTGCCAGAGGGAGAGGGTGGTCCTCCTACGAGCAGTACTTC.

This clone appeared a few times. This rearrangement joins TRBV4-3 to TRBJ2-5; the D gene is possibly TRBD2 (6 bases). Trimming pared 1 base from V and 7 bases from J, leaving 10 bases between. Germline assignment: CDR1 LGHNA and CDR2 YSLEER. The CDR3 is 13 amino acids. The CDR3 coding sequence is TGCGCCAGCAGCCAAGCGAATAGCGGGACCCAGTACTTC. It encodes CASSQANSGTQYF.

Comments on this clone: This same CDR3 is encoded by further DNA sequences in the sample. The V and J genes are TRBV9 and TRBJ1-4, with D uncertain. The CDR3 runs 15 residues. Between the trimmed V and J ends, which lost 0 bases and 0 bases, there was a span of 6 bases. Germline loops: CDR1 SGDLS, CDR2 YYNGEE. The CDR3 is CASSVGPTTNEKLFF. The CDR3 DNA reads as TGTGCCAGCAGCGTAGGGCCGACAACTAATGAAAAACTGTTTTTT.

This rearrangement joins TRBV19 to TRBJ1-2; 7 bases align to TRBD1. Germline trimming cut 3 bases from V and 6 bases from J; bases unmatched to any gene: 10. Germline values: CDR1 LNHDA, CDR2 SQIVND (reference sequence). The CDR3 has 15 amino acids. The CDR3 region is CASSISQGMRHGYTF. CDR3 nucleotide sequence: TGTGCCAGTAGTATCTCACAGGGGATGCGCCATGGCTACACCTTC.

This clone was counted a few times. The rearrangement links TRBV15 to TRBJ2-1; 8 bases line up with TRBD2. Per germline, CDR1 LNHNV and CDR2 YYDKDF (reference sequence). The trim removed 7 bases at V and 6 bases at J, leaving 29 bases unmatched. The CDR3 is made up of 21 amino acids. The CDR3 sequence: CATTRIAGWMEWYSTTNEQFF. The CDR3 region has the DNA TGTGCCACCACAAGGATAGCGGGATGGATGGAGTGGTACTCCACCACCAATGAGCAGTTCTTC.

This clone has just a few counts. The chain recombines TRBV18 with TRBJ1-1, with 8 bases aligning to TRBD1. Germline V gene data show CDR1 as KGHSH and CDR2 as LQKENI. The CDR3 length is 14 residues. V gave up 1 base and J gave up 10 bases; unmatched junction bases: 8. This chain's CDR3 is CASSPLEQGARAFF. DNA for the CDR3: TGTGCCAGCTCACCACTTGAGCAGGGGGCTAGAGCTTTCTTT.

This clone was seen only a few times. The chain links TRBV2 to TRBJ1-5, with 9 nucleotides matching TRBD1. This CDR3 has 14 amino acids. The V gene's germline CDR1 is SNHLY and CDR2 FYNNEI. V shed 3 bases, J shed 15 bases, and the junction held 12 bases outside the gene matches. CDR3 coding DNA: TGTGCCAGCAGTGATGTGACAGGGGGGGTGCCGTTGCATTTT. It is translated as CASSDVTGGVPLHF.

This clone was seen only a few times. CDR3 in DNA: TGTGCCAGCAGCTTCTCCTACCCAGGGGCGCGAGGCACCGGGGAGCTGTTTTTT. Translated, it gives CASSFSYPGARGTGELFF. This chain links TRBV13 with TRBJ2-2; tentative D call: TRBD1 (6 bases). V lost 3 bases, J lost 4 bases, and 21 bases lay in between. The CDR3 extends over 18 amino acids. CDR1 is PRHDT and CDR2 is FYEKMQ in the germline V gene (reference sequence).

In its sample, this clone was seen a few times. The CDR3 here is CASSQGKETQYF. CDR3 sequence (DNA): TGTGCCAGCAGCCAGGGAAAAGAGACCCAGTACTTC. This chain links TRBV7-2 with TRBJ2-5; TRBD1 is a possible D gene (5 bases). Germline V CDR1 and CDR2: SGHTA, FQGNSA. V gave up 5 bases and J gave up 3 bases, with 7 bases separating them. The CDR3 covers 12 residues.

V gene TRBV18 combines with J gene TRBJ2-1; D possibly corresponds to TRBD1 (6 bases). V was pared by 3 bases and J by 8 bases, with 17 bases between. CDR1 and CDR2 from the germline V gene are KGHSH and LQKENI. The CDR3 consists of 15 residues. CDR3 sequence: CASSPVAGAVHEQFF. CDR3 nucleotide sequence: TGTGCCAGCTCACCGGTGGCAGGGGCTGTCCATGAGCAGTTCTTC. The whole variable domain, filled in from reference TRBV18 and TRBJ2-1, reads NAGVMQNPRHLVRRRGQEARLRCSPMKGHSHVYWYRQLPEEGLKFMVYLQKENIIDESGMPKERFSAEFPKEGPSILRIQQVVRGDSAAYFCASSPVAGAVHEQFFGPGTRLTVL.

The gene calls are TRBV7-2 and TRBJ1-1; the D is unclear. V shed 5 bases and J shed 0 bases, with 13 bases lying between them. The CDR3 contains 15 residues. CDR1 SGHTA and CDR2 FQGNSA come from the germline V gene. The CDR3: CASSQRRFLNTEAFF. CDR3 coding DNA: TGTGCCAGCAGCCAACGGAGGTTTTTGAACACTGAAGCTTTCTTT.

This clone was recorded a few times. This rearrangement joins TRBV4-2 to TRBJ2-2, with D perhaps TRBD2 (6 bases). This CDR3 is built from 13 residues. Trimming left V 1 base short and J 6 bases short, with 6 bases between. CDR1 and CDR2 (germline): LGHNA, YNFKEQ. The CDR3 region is CASSQGEAGELFF. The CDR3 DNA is TGTGCCAGCAGCCAAGGGGAGGCCGGGGAGCTGTTTTTT.

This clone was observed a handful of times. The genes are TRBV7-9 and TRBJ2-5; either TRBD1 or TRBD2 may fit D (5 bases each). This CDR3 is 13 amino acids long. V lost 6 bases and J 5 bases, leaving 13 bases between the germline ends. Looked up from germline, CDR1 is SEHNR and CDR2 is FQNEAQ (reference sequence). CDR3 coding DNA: TGTGCCAGCAGTTCCGGGACGGGTGAGACCCAGTACTTC. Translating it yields CASSSGTGETQYF.

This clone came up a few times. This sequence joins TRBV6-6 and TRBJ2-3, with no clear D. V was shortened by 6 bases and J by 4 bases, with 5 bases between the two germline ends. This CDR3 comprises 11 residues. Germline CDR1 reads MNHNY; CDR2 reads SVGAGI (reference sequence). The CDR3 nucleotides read TGTGCCAGCAGCTCTTCAGATACGCAGTATTTT. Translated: CASSSSDTQYF.

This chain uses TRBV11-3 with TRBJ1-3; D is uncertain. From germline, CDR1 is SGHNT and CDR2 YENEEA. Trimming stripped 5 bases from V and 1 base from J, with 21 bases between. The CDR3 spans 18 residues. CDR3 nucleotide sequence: TGTGCCAGCAGCCCGCGTAGGTCCTCGAGGCGATCTGGAAACACCATATATTTT. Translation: CASSPRRSSRRSGNTIYF.

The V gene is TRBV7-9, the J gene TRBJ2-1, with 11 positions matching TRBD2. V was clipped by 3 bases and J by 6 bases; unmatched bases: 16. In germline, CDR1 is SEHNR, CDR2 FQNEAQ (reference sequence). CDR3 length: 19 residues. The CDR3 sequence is CASSLPASSGRKLGNEQFF. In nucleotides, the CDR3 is TGTGCCAGCAGCTTGCCCGCATCTAGCGGGAGGAAGTTGGGCAATGAGCAGTTCTTC.

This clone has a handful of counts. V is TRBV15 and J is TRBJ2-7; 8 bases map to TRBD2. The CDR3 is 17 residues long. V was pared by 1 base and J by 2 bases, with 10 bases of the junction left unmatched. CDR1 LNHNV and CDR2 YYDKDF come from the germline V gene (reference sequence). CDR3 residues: CATSRGLVSGSPYEQYF. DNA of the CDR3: TGTGCCACCAGCAGAGGCCTCGTAAGCGGGAGCCCCTACGAGCAGTACTTC.

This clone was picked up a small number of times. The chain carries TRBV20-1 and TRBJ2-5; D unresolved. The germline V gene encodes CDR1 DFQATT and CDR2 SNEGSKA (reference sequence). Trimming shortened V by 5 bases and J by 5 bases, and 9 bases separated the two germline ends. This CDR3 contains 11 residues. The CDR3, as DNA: TGCAGTGCTGGCAAAGTGGAGACCCAGTACTTC. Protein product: CSAGKVETQYF.

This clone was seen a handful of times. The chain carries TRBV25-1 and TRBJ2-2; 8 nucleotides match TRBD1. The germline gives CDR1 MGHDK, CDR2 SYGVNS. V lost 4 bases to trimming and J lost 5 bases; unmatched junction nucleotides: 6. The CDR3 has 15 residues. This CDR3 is CASSATGGRTGELFF. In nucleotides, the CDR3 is TGTGCCAGCAGTGCCACAGGGGGAAGAACCGGGGAGCTGTTTTTT.

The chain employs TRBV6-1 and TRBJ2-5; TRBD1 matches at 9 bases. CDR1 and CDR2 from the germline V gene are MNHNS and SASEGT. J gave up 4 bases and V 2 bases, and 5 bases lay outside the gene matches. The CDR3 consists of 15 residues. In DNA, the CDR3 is TGTGCCAGCAGTGAACGAACAGGGGGCACAGAGACCCAGTACTTC. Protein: CASSERTGGTETQYF.

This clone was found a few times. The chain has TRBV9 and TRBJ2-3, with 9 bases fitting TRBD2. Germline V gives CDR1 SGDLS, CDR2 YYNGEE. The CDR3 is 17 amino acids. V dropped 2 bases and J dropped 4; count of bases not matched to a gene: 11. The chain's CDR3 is CASSVGPLAGISDTQYF. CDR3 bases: TGTGCCAGCAGCGTCGGTCCCCTAGCGGGAATCTCAGATACGCAGTATTTT.

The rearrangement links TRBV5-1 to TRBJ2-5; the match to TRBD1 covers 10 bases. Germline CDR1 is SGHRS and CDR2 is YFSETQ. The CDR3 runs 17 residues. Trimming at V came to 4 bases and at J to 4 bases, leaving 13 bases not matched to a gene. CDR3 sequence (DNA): TGCGCCAGCAGCCAAACGACAGGGGGCGATTTGGGAGAGACCCAGTACTTC. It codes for CASSQTTGGDLGETQYF.

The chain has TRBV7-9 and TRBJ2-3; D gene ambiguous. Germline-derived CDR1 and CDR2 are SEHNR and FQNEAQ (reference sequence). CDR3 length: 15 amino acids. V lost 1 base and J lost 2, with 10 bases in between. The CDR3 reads CASSLGIVVTDTQYF. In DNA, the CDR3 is TGTGCCAGCAGCTTAGGAATCGTGGTCACAGATACGCAGTATTTT.

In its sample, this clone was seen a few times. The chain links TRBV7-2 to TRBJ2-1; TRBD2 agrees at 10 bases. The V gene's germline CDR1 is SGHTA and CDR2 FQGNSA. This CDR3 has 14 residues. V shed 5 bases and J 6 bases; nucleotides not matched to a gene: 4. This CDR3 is CASSTGLALNEQFF. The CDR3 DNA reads TGTGCCAGCAGCACGGGACTAGCGCTCAATGAGCAGTTCTTC.

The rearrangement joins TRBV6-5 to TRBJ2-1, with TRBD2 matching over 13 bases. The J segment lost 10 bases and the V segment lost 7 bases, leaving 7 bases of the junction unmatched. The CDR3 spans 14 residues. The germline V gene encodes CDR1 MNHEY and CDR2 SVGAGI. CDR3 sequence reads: CASTIPGLAGEQFF. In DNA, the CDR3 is TGTGCCAGCACAATACCGGGACTAGCGGGAGAGCAGTTCTTC.